This TCR beta chain was retrieved from a study of T cells after yellow fever vaccination. Study context: With SMART-Seq v4 Ultra Low Input, the fractions containing low cell numbers were prepared.

CDR1 ENHRY and CDR2 SYGVKD come from the germline V gene. The germline V and J ends were trimmed by 2 bases and 7 bases, with 26 bases remaining between them. This CDR3 has 18 amino acids. TCRdb called the 5' RACE reads again in MiXCR, with one record for every CDR3 protein. The table has approximately 300,000 distinct CDR3 sequences, around 13% seen once. The source material was CD4+ T cells sorted from PBMCs, sampled 45 days after the yellow fever booster vaccination. The source is a man aged 25 to 45 who received the YFV17D yellow fever vaccine. The chain joins TRBV10-3 to TRBJ1-2; no clear D. CDR3 amino acids: CAISEAGIWGSPKGGYTF. In DNA form, the CDR3 reads TGTGCCATCAGTGAGGCAGGAATATGGGGTTCTCCAAAGGGTGGCTACACCTTC.